Listed below are T cell receptor beta chains from one sample, sequenced in a study of shared clonotypes between healthy human individuals. The repertoire was sequenced with immunoSEQ multiplex PCR; TCRdb's copy has only in-frame clones and lacks some. This table has nearly 750,000 clones, about two thirds appearing once. Sequenced sample: memory CD4+ T cells sorted from blood. The source is a woman in her twenties or thirties in good health. CDR3s include the opening cysteine and the closing phenylalanine or tryptophan. D genes are given only for firm matches. Clone size is shown for a subset of rows, as once, few, many or a class of expanded clone.

v_gene,abundance,d_gene,CDR3aa
TRBV5-1,NA,NA,CASSLDTGSYEQYF
TRBV19,NA,NA,CASSITLMPTGANVLTF
TRBV4-1,NA,NA,CASSPPRGNTGELFF
TRBV11-2,NA,NA,CASKIRPPPSPAEQYF
TRBV19,NA,NA,CASSIGAASNQPQHF
TRBV7-2,NA,NA,CASSRRAGESQPQHF
TRBV5-1,many,NA,CASRADGGYNEQFF
TRBV6-1,NA,NA,CASSPQPGNEKLFF
TRBV28,NA,NA,CASGDIKRGISVEQYF
TRBV19,NA,TRBD1,CASSIDSGTGGCNEQFF